A selection of T cell receptor beta chains follows, all from one sample in a study of cytomegalovirus exposure and HLA in healthy donors. Assay used: immunoSEQ multiplex PCR; TCRdb lists only in-frame clones, some missing. Of about 160,000 clones in the sample, about 80% were seen once. Sequenced sample: PBMCs. The receptors shown here come from a woman aged 45-60 years in good health and CMV-seronegative. Each CDR3 is given with its conserved first and last residue. Fields, in order: D gene, clone size, J gene, V gene, CDR3 length, CDR3 protein, CDR3 DNA. A D gene is named only where the DNA matches it firmly. Where a row states a size, it is once, few, many or the class of an expanded clone; other rows omit it.

d_call: TRBD1
clone_size: NA
j_call: TRBJ2-1
v_call: TRBV14
cdr3_length: 15
cdr3_aa: CASSQVQGAYNEQFF
cdr3_nt: TGTGCCAGCAGCCAAGTACAGGGGGCCTACAATGAGCAGTTCTTC

d_call: TRBD1
clone_size: NA
j_call: TRBJ1-1
v_call: TRBV7-2
cdr3_length: 14
cdr3_aa: CASSGTVMNTEAFF
cdr3_nt: TGTGCCAGCAGTGGGACAGTCATGAACACTGAAGCTTTCTTT

d_call: NA
clone_size: NA
j_call: TRBJ2-3
v_call: TRBV7-2
cdr3_length: 14
cdr3_aa: CAGSRPLGLDTQYF
cdr3_nt: TGTGCCGGCAGCCGACCTCTGGGGCTAGATACGCAGTATTTT

d_call: NA
clone_size: NA
j_call: TRBJ2-5
v_call: TRBV28
cdr3_length: 14
cdr3_aa: CASSLYGERETQYF
cdr3_nt: TGTGCCAGCAGTTTATATGGAGAGAGAGAGACCCAGTACTTC

d_call: NA
clone_size: few
j_call: TRBJ1-1
v_call: TRBV4-2
cdr3_length: 11
cdr3_aa: CASSQDHGAFF
cdr3_nt: TGTGCCAGCAGCCAAGATCACGGGGCTTTCTTT

d_call: TRBD1
clone_size: NA
j_call: TRBJ1-5
v_call: TRBV19
cdr3_length: 16
cdr3_aa: CASSNEGTGMNQPQHF
cdr3_nt: TGTGCCAGTAGTAACGAGGGGACAGGGATGAATCAGCCCCAGCATTTT

d_call: NA
clone_size: NA
j_call: TRBJ2-1
v_call: TRBV5-1
cdr3_length: 20
cdr3_aa: CASSSAGTAGAKGNYNEQFF
cdr3_nt: TGCGCCAGCAGCTCCGCCGGGACAGCGGGGGCGAAGGGGAACTACAATGAGCAGTTCTTC

d_call: NA
clone_size: NA
j_call: TRBJ2-7
v_call: TRBV4-3
cdr3_length: 16
cdr3_aa: CASSFHTGNQAYEQYF
cdr3_nt: TGCGCCAGCAGCTTTCACACCGGGAACCAGGCCTACGAGCAGTACTTC

d_call: NA
clone_size: NA
j_call: TRBJ1-2
v_call: TRBV6-1
cdr3_length: 12
cdr3_aa: CASHQSGYGYTF
cdr3_nt: TGTGCCAGTCACCAGTCGGGCTATGGCTACACCTTC

d_call: NA
clone_size: NA
j_call: TRBJ2-4
v_call: TRBV28
cdr3_length: 14
cdr3_aa: CASRSEGLENIQYF
cdr3_nt: TGTGCCAGCAGGAGTGAGGGACTCGAAAACATTCAGTACTTC

d_call: NA
clone_size: NA
j_call: TRBJ2-7
v_call: TRBV19
cdr3_length: 14
cdr3_aa: CASSVAVLSYEQYF
cdr3_nt: TGTGCCAGTAGTGTGGCGGTTCTCTCCTACGAGCAGTACTTC

d_call: NA
clone_size: NA
j_call: TRBJ1-2
v_call: TRBV27
cdr3_length: 16
cdr3_aa: CASSPTATGRKYGYTF
cdr3_nt: TGTGCCAGCAGTCCGACCGCCACAGGGAGAAAATATGGCTACACCTTC

d_call: TRBD2
clone_size: NA
j_call: TRBJ2-3
v_call: TRBV28
cdr3_length: 17
cdr3_aa: CASSLLGTSGGRGTQYF
cdr3_nt: TGTGCCAGCAGTTTACTCGGGACTAGCGGGGGACGGGGTACGCAGTATTTT

d_call: NA
clone_size: NA
j_call: TRBJ2-3
v_call: TRBV9
cdr3_length: 14
cdr3_aa: CASSVGGSTDTQYF
cdr3_nt: TGTGCCAGCAGCGTAGGCGGGAGCACAGATACGCAGTATTTT

d_call: NA
clone_size: NA
j_call: TRBJ1-5
v_call: TRBV9
cdr3_length: 14
cdr3_aa: CASSVRGSNQPQHF
cdr3_nt: TGTGCCAGCAGCGTAAGGGGGAGCAATCAGCCCCAGCATTTT

d_call: TRBD1
clone_size: NA
j_call: TRBJ2-3
v_call: TRBV15
cdr3_length: 17
cdr3_aa: CATSRDISGQDTDTQYF
cdr3_nt: TGTGCCACCAGCAGAGACATATCGGGACAGGACACAGATACGCAGTATTTT

d_call: NA
clone_size: NA
j_call: TRBJ1-1
v_call: TRBV4-3
cdr3_length: 13
cdr3_aa: CASSQDWNTEAFF
cdr3_nt: TGCGCCAGCAGCCAGGACTGGAACACTGAAGCTTTCTTT

d_call: TRBD2
clone_size: NA
j_call: TRBJ2-3
v_call: TRBV4-1
cdr3_length: 19
cdr3_aa: CASSQIASPGLVDTDTQYF
cdr3_nt: TGCGCCAGCAGCCAGATAGCGTCCCCCGGACTAGTCGACACAGATACGCAGTATTTT

d_call: NA
clone_size: NA
j_call: TRBJ1-1
v_call: TRBV19
cdr3_length: 12
cdr3_aa: CASSIRSTEAFF
cdr3_nt: TGTGCCAGTAGTATACGGAGCACTGAAGCTTTCTTT

d_call: NA
clone_size: NA
j_call: TRBJ1-6
v_call: TRBV9
cdr3_length: 13
cdr3_aa: CASSRTDNSPLHF
cdr3_nt: TGTGCCAGCAGCCGGACAGATAATTCACCCCTCCACTTT

d_call: NA
clone_size: NA
j_call: TRBJ1-4
v_call: TRBV15
cdr3_length: 18
cdr3_aa: CATSRAFGRGETNEKLFF
cdr3_nt: TGTGCCACCAGCAGAGCATTTGGCAGGGGCGAGACTAATGAAAAACTGTTTTTT

d_call: TRBD2
clone_size: NA
j_call: TRBJ2-5
v_call: TRBV4-1
cdr3_length: 16
cdr3_aa: CASSQYGTSGQETQYF
cdr3_nt: TGCGCCAGCAGCCAATACGGGACTAGCGGCCAAGAGACCCAGTACTTC